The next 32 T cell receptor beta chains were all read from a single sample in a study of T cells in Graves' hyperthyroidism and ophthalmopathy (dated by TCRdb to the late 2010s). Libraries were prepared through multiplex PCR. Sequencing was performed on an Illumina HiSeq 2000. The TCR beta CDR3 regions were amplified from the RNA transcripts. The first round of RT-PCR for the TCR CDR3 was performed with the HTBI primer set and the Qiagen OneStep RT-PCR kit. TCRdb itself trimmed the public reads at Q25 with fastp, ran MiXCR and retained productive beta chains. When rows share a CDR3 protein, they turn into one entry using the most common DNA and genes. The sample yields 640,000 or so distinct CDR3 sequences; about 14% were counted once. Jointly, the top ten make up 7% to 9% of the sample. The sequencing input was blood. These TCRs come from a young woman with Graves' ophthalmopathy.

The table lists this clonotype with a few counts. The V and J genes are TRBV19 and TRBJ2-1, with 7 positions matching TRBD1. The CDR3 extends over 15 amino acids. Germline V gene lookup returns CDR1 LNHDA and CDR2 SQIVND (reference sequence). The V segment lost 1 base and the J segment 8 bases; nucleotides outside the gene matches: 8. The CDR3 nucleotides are TGTGCCAGTAGTATAGGCCCTACACAGGGGCATGAGCAGTTCTTC. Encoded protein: CASSIGPTQGHEQFF.

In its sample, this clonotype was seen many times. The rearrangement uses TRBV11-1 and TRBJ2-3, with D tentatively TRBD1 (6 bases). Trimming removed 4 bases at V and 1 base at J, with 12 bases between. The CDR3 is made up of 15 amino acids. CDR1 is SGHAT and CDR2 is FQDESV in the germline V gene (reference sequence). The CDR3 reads CASSSRQEGTDTQYF. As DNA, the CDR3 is TGTGCCAGCAGCTCCCGACAGGAGGGCACAGATACGCAGTATTTT.

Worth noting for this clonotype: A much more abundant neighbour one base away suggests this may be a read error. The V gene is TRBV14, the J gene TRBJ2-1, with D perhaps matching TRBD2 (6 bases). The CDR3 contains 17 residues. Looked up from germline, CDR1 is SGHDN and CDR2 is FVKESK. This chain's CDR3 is CASSRGRLVVPYSEQFF. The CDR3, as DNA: TGTGCCAGCAGCCGAGGAAGACTAGTTGTCCCCTACAGTGAGCAGTTCTTC.

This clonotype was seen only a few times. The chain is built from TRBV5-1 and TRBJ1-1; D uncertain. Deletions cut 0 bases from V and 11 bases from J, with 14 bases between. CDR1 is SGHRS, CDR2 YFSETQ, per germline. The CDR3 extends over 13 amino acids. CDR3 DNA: TGCGCCAGCAGCTTGGTGGGCGGGGATGGGGCTTTCTTT. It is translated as CASSLVGGDGAFF.

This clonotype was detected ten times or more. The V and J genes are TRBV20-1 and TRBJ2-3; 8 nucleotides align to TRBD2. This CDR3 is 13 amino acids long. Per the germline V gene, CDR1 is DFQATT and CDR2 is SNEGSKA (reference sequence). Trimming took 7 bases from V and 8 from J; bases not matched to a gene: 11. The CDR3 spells CSVGGGGLGTQYF. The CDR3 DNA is TGCAGTGTCGGGGGGGGTGGGTTAGGTACGCAGTATTTT.

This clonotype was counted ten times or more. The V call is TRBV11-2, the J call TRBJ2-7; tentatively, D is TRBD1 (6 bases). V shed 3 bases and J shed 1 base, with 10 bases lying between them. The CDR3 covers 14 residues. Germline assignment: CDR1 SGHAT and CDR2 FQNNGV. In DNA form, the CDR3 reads TGTGCCAGCAGCTTCGTACAGGGTTCCTACGAGCAGTACTTC. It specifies CASSFVQGSYEQYF.

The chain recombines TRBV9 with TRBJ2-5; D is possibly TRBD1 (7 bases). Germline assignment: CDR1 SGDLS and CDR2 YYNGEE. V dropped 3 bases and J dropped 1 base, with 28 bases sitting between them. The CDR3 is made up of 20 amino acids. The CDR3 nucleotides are TGTGCCAGCAGCGGAGGGGCCCCGGGGGTGCAGGGGGAACCCCAAGAGACCCAGTACTTC. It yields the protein CASSGGAPGVQGEPQETQYF. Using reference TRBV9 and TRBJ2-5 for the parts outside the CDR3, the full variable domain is DSGVTQTPKHLITATGQRVTLRCSPRSGDLSVYWYQQSLDQGLQFLIQYYNGEERAKGNILERFSAQQFPDLHSELNLSSLELGDSALYFCASSGGAPGVQGEPQETQYFGPGTRLLVL.

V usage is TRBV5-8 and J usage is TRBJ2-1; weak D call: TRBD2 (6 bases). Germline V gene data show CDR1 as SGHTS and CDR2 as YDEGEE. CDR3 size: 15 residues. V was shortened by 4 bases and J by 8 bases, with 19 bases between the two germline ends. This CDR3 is CASSRRLVERDEQFF. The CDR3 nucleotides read TGTGCCAGCAGCCGACGGCTAGTAGAGCGGGATGAGCAGTTCTTC. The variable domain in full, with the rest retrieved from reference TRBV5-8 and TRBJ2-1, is EAGVTQSPTHLIKTRGQQATLRCSPISGHTSVYWYQQALGLGLQFLLWYDEGEERNRGNFPPRFSGRQFPNYSSELNVNALELEDSALYLCASSRRLVERDEQFFGPGTRLTVL.

The CDR3 region has the DNA TGTGCCAGCTCCCAGGCGGGACTAGCGAGAAACGAGCAGTACTTC. Translated, it gives CASSQAGLARNEQYF. The chain employs TRBV19 and TRBJ2-7; 10 nucleotides agree with TRBD2. This CDR3 region has 15 residues. Trimming cost V 9 bases and J 5 bases; bases outside gene matches: 13. Germline V CDR1 and CDR2: LNHDA, SQIVND (reference sequence).

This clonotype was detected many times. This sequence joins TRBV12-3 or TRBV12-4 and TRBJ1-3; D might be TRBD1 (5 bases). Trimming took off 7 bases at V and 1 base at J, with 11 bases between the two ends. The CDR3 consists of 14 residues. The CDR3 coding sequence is TGTGCCAGCATTATCCAGGGTTCTGGAAACACCATATATTTT. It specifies CASIIQGSGNTIYF.

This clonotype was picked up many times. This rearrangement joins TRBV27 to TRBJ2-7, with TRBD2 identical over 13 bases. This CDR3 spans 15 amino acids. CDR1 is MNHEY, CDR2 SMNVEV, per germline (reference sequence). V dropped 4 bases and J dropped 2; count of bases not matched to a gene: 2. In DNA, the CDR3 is TGTGCCAGCAGTTCGGGACTAGCGGGGACCTACGAGCAGTACTTC. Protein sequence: CASSSGLAGTYEQYF.

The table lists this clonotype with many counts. The CDR3 is CASSSKWETQYF. The CDR3 DNA reads TGTGCCAGCAGTAGTAAATGGGAGACCCAGTACTTC. The genes are TRBV12-3 or TRBV12-4 and TRBJ2-5; D gene unclear. The CDR3 length is 12 residues. V was cut by 5 bases and J by 5 bases, with 9 bases left in between.

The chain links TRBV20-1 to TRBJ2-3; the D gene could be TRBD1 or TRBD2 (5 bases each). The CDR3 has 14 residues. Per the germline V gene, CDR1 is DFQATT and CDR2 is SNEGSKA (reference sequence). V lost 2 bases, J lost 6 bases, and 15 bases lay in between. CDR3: CSARFPGTPDTQYF. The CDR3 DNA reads TGCAGTGCTAGATTTCCCGGGACCCCGGATACGCAGTATTTT.

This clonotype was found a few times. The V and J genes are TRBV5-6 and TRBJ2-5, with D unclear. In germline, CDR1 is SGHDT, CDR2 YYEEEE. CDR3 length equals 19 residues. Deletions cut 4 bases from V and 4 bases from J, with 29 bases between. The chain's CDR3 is CASSRRWGFWASGPETQYF. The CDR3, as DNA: TGTGCCAGCAGCCGAAGGTGGGGTTTTTGGGCTTCCGGGCCAGAGACCCAGTACTTC. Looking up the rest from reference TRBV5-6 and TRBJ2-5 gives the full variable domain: DAGVTQSPTHLIKTRGQQVTLRCSPKSGHDTVSWYQQALGQGPQFIFQYYEEEERQRGNFPDRFSGHQFPNYSSELNVNALLLGDSALYLCASSRRWGFWASGPETQYFGPGTRLLVL.

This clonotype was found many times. The chain's CDR3 is CASSLGPGQDPRGEFF. In nucleotides, the CDR3 is TGTGCCAGCAGCCTAGGCCCGGGACAGGACCCAAGAGGGGAGTTCTTC. The V gene is TRBV5-5, the J gene TRBJ2-1, with 8 positions matching TRBD1. Unmatched junction bases numbered 20, after V lost 4 bases and J lost 14 bases. Germline V gene lookup returns CDR1 SGHKS and CDR2 YYEKEE (reference sequence). CDR3 length: 16 amino acids.

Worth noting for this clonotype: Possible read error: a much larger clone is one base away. The CDR3 is CASSPGHNYEQYF. CDR3 nucleotide sequence: TGTGCCAGCAGTCCGGGACATAACTACGAGCAGTACTTC. V gene TRBV27 combines with J gene TRBJ2-7, with a possible D match to TRBD1 (6 bases). Deletions cut 5 bases from V and 3 bases from J, with 11 bases between. Germline CDR1 and CDR2: MNHEY and SMNVEV (reference sequence). The CDR3 runs 13 residues.

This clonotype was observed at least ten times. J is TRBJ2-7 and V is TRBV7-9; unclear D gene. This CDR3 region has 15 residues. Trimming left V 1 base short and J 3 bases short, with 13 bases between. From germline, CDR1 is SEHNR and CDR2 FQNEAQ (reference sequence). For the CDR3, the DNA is TGTGCCAGCAGCTTAGGTGGGTCAGCCTTCTACGAGCAGTACTTC. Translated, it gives CASSLGGSAFYEQYF.

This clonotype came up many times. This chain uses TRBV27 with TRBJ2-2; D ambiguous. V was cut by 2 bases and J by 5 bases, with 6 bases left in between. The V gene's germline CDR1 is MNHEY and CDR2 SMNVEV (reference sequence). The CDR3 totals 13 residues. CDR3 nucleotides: TGTGCCAGCAGTTTAGGCAGGACCGGGGAGCTGTTTTTT. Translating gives CASSLGRTGELFF.

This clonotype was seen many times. CDR3 loop: CASSPRGTGTNYGYTF. The CDR3 DNA reads as TGTGCCAGCAGCCCACGTGGGACAGGGACTAACTATGGCTACACCTTC. This chain connects TRBV3-1 to TRBJ1-2; 9 nucleotides agree with TRBD1. V was pared by 4 bases and J by 0 bases, with 6 bases of the junction left unmatched. Germline V gene data show CDR1 as LGHDT and CDR2 as YNNKEL (reference sequence). This CDR3 has 16 amino acids. Drawing the rest from reference TRBV3-1 and TRBJ1-2, the complete variable domain is DTAVSQTPKYLVTQMGNDKSIKCEQNLGHDTMYWYKQDSKKFLKIMFSYNNKELIINETVPNRFSPKSPDKAHLNLHINSLELGDSAVYFCASSPRGTGTNYGYTFGSGTRLTVV.

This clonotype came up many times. CDR3 nucleotides: TGTGCCAGCAGCCTCCTGCGAGATGAAAAACTGTTTTTT. Translating gives CASSLLRDEKLFF. This chain links TRBV2 with TRBJ1-4, with D unresolved. Trimming stripped 6 bases from V and 6 bases from J, with 11 bases between. CDR1 is SNHLY and CDR2 is FYNNEI in the germline V gene. This CDR3 contains 13 residues.

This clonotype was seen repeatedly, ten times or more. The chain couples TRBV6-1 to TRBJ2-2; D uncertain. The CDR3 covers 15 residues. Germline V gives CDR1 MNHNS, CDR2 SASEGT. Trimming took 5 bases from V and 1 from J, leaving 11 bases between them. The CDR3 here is CASSPFRGNTGELFF. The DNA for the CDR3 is TGTGCCAGCAGTCCCTTTCGCGGGAACACCGGGGAGCTGTTTTTT.

This chain's CDR3 is CASSFMGQGGSGDTEAFF. The CDR3 DNA reads TGTGCCAGCTCATTCATGGGACAGGGGGGATCAGGGGACACTGAAGCTTTCTTT. The chain joins TRBV18 to TRBJ1-1; 11 bases fit TRBD1. Germline CDR1 KGHSH, CDR2 LQKENI. Trimming removed 5 bases from V and 3 bases from J; junction bases left unmatched: 14. The CDR3 consists of 18 residues.

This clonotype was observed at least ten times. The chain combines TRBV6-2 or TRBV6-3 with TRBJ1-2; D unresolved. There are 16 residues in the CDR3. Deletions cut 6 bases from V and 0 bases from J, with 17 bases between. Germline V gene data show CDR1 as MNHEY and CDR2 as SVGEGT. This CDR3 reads CASSNSNDGANYGYTF. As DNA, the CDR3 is TGTGCCAGCAGCAATTCTAACGACGGTGCTAACTATGGCTACACCTTC.

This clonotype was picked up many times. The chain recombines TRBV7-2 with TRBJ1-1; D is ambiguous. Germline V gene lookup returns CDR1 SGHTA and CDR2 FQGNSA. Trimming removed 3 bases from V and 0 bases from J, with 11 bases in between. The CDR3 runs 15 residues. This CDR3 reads CASSLGSSLNTEAFF. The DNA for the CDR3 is TGTGCCAGCAGCTTGGGGTCTTCCCTGAACACTGAAGCTTTCTTT.

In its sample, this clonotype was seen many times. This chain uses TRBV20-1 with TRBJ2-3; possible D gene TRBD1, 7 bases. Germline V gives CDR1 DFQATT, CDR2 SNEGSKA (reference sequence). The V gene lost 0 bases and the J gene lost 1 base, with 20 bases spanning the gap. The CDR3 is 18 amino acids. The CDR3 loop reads CSARDPRRGAGRTDTQYF. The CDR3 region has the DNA TGCAGTGCTAGAGATCCTCGCAGGGGGGCAGGGCGCACAGATACGCAGTATTTT.

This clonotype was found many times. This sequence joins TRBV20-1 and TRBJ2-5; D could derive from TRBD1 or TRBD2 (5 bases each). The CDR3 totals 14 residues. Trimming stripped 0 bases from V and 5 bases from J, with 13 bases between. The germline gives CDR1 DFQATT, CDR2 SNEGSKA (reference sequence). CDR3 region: CSAREPGKGETQYF. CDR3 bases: TGCAGTGCTAGAGAGCCGGGGAAGGGGGAGACCCAGTACTTC.

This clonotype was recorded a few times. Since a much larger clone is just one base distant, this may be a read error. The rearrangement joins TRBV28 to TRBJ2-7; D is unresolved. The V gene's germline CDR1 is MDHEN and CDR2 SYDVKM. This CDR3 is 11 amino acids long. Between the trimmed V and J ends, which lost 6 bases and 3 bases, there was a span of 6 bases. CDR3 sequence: CASSQHYEQYF. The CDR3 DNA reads TGTGCCAGCAGCCAACACTACGAGCAGTACTTC. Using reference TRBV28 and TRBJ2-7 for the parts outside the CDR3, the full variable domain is DVKVTQSSRYLVKRTGEKVFLECVQDMDHENMFWYRQDPGLGLRLIYFSYDVKMKEKGDIPEGYSVSREKKERFSLILESASTNQTSMYLCASSQHYEQYFGPGTRLTVT.

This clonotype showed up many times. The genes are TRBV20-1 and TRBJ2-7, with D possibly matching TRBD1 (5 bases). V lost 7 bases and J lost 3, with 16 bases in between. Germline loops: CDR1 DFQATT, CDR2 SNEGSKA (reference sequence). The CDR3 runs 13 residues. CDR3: CSVNRAGNYEQYF. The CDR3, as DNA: TGCAGTGTTAATCGGGCAGGGAACTACGAGCAGTACTTC.

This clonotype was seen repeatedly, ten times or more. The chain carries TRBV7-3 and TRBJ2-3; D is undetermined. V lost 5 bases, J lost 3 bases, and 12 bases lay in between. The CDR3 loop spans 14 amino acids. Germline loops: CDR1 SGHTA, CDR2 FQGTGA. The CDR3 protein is CASSPEIGTDTQYF. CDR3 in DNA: TGTGCCAGCAGCCCAGAGATCGGGACAGATACGCAGTATTTT.

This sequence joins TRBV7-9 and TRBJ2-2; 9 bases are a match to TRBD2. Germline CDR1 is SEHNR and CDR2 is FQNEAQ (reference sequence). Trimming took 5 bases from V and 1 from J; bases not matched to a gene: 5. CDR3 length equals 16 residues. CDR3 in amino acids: CASSHLAGVNTGELFF. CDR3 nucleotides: TGTGCCAGCAGCCATTTAGCGGGAGTGAACACCGGGGAGCTGTTTTTT.

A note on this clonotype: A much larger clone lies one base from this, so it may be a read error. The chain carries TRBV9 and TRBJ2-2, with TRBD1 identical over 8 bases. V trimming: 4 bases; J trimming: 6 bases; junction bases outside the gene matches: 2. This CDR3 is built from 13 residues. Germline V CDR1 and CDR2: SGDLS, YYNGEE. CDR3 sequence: CASSQQGAGELFF. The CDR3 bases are TGTGCCAGCAGCCAACAGGGGGCCGGGGAGCTGTTTTTT.

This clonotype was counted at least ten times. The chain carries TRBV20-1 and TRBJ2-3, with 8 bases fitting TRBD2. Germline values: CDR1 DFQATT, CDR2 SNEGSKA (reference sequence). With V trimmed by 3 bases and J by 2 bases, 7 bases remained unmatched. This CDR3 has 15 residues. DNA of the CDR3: TGCAGTGCTAGGGGGGATAGCGGGAACACAGATACGCAGTATTTT. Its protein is CSARGDSGNTDTQYF.